One sample yielded the 24 T cell receptor beta chains listed below, sequenced in a study of human T cells and chemical hapten exposure (dated by TCRdb to the early 2020s). The intended sense of this specimen's time point label: patch test 1, 2 weeks after DPC sensitization. In light of the paper, this sample's treatment or condition label describes: therapeutic diphenylcyclopropenone sensitization with weekly scalp DPC. Library creation used RACE. Sequencing used a NextSeq 500. TCRdb ran its own pipeline on the public reads, namely fastp trimming at Q25 and MiXCR clone calling, and kept in-frame beta chains. Each CDR3 protein gets just one entry, which takes the most common genes and DNA from the rows behind it. For this sample the table gives approximately 350,000 distinct CDR3 sequences, of which about 7% were detected only once. The ten largest make up around 8.4% of the sample. Sequences were derived from whole blood, sampled in connection with sensitization to the hapten diphenylcyclopropenone (DPC). These receptors came from a woman in her late teens or twenties with alopecia areata. Some clones in this sample may be carry-over from other donors' samples.

The sample holds a few counts of this clonotype. The chain has TRBV2 and TRBJ2-3; D is unclear. Germline V gene sequence: CDR1 SNHLY, CDR2 FYNNEI. The germline V and J ends were trimmed by 6 bases and 2 bases, with 15 bases remaining between them. The CDR3 covers 15 residues. The chain's CDR3 is CASRRGPQLTDTQYF. In DNA form, the CDR3 reads TGTGCCAGCAGGCGAGGTCCCCAGCTCACAGATACGCAGTATTTT.

The chain combines TRBV4-3 with TRBJ2-5; 11 bases match TRBD1. J was trimmed by 1 base and V by 4 bases; bases with no gene match: 5. The germline CDR1 and CDR2 sequences are LGHNA and YSLEER. The CDR3 spans 16 residues. The CDR3 reads CASSPRTGGTQETQYF. DNA for the CDR3: TGCGCCAGCAGCCCAAGGACAGGGGGCACCCAAGAGACCCAGTACTTC.

The chain couples TRBV15 to TRBJ2-5; D is undetermined. Germline lookup yields CDR1 LNHNV and CDR2 YYDKDF (reference sequence). This CDR3 spans 12 amino acids. V was pared by 0 bases and J by 4 bases, with 3 bases between. The CDR3 spells CATSRDRETQYF. The CDR3 bases are TGTGCCACCAGCAGAGATAGAGAGACCCAGTACTTC.

The chain employs TRBV2 and TRBJ1-1; a weak D match, TRBD1 (5 bases). Germline V gene sequence: CDR1 SNHLY, CDR2 FYNNEI. The CDR3 length is 14 residues. V was shortened by 1 base and J by 6 bases, with 12 bases between the two germline ends. The CDR3 DNA is TGTGCCAGCAGTGAAGTCCGGGGCAGCGCTGAAGCTTTCTTT. Translation: CASSEVRGSAEAFF.

In DNA form, the CDR3 reads TGCGCCAGCAGCCAAGACTACGGGGCGTATGGCTACACCTTC. Its protein product is CASSQDYGAYGYTF. V gene TRBV4-1 combines with J gene TRBJ1-2, with D possibly TRBD1 on 5 matching bases. Germline-derived CDR1 and CDR2 are MGHRA and YSYEKL. Trimming shortened V by 0 bases and J by 5 bases, and 10 bases separated the two germline ends. The CDR3 length is 14 residues.

This chain joins TRBV7-2 and TRBJ2-1; 7 nucleotides line up with TRBD1. After removal of 7 bases from V and 9 bases from J, the junction contained 9 bases not matched to a gene. Germline loops: CDR1 SGHTA, CDR2 FQGNSA. The CDR3 has 13 residues. The CDR3 reads CASTDRVVGEQFF. The CDR3 bases are TGTGCCAGCACCGACAGGGTGGTTGGTGAGCAGTTCTTC. Together with reference TRBV7-2 and TRBJ2-1, the CDR3 gives the full variable domain: GAGVSQSPSNKVTEKGKDVELRCDPISGHTALYWYRQSLGQGLEFLIYFQGNSAPDKSGLPSDRFSAERTGGSVSTLTIQRTQQEDSAVYLCASTDRVVGEQFFGPGTRLTVL.

This clonotype was detected many times. This chain links TRBV12-3 or TRBV12-4 with TRBJ2-5; 9 bases align to TRBD1. Trimming took 6 bases from V and 6 from J; bases not matched to a gene: 8. This CDR3 spans 14 amino acids. CDR3 bases: TGTGCCAGCAGCCACAGGGACAGGGAGAAGACCCAGTACTTC. Encoded protein: CASSHRDREKTQYF.

The chain joins TRBV20-1 to TRBJ1-1, with 7 bases lining up with TRBD1. With V trimmed by 1 base and J by 0 bases, 2 bases remained unmatched. Germline CDR1 reads DFQATT; CDR2 reads SNEGSKA (reference sequence). This CDR3 spans 14 amino acids. CDR3 DNA: TGCAGTGCTAGAGGGGACAGAATGAACACTGAAGCTTTCTTT. This translates into CSARGDRMNTEAFF.

The rearrangement links TRBV12-3 or TRBV12-4 to TRBJ2-5; weak D call: TRBD2 (5 bases). The V end lost 8 bases, the J end lost 4 bases, and 23 bases lay between the germline ends. The CDR3 is 16 residues long. The CDR3 region is CASWPTGPGRVETQYF. The CDR3 region has the DNA TGTGCCAGCTGGCCGACCGGGCCTGGGCGGGTAGAGACCCAGTACTTC.

This clonotype was observed a handful of times. The rearrangement uses TRBV7-2 and TRBJ1-1; a possible D gene is TRBD1 (5 bases). The CDR3 is made up of 12 amino acids. The germline V and J ends were trimmed by 8 bases and 3 bases, with 10 bases remaining between them. CDR1 and CDR2 from the germline V gene are SGHTA and FQGNSA. In nucleotides, the CDR3 is TGTGCCAGCTCAGGGTTGTACACTGAAGCTTTCTTT. Translated, it gives CASSGLYTEAFF.

The rearrangement uses TRBV28 and TRBJ2-7; a weak D match, TRBD1 (5 bases). This CDR3 is 16 amino acids long. V dropped 2 bases and J dropped 1 base, with 15 bases sitting between them. Germline CDR1 is MDHEN and CDR2 is SYDVKM. For the CDR3, the DNA is TGTGCCAGCAGTTTAGGGTTGACAGTAGTTTCCTACGAGCAGTACTTC. Encoded protein: CASSLGLTVVSYEQYF. The whole variable domain, filled in from reference TRBV28 and TRBJ2-7, reads DVKVTQSSRYLVKRTGEKVFLECVQDMDHENMFWYRQDPGLGLRLIYFSYDVKMKEKGDIPEGYSVSREKKERFSLILESASTNQTSMYLCASSLGLTVVSYEQYFGPGTRLTVT.

The table lists this clonotype with a few counts. The chain is built from TRBV12-3 or TRBV12-4 and TRBJ2-4; D is possibly TRBD1 (5 bases). This CDR3 contains 15 residues. Trimming stripped 4 bases from V and 2 bases from J, with 12 bases between. The CDR3 DNA reads as TGTGCCAGCAGTTCATACCAGGGTTCCAAAAACATTCAGTACTTC. Encoded protein: CASSSYQGSKNIQYF.

The V gene is TRBV9, the J gene TRBJ1-4; TRBD1 agrees at 7 bases. CDR3 length equals 14 residues. Germline V gene sequence: CDR1 SGDLS, CDR2 YYNGEE. V gave up 1 base and J gave up 7 bases; unmatched junction bases: 4. Written as DNA, the CDR3 is TGTGCCAGCAGCGTACAGGGGGGAGGTGAAAAACTGTTTTTT. It yields the protein CASSVQGGGEKLFF.

This clonotype has only a few counts. V usage is TRBV25-1 and J usage is TRBJ1-3; D not resolved. This CDR3 is built from 17 residues. In germline, CDR1 is MGHDK, CDR2 SYGVNS. V lost 0 bases, J lost 0 bases, and 12 bases lay in between. CDR3 in DNA: TGTGCCAGCAGTGAATATTGGGAGGGCTTCTCTGGAAACACCATATATTTT. Translating gives CASSEYWEGFSGNTIYF.

This clonotype has at least ten counts. The CDR3 spells CASSRDSSTGELFF. CDR3 DNA: TGTGCCAGCAGTAGGGACAGCTCAACCGGGGAGCTGTTTTTT. This chain joins TRBV25-1 and TRBJ2-2; 7 nucleotides line up with TRBD1. Germline loops: CDR1 MGHDK, CDR2 SYGVNS. Germline trimming cut 5 bases from V and 5 bases from J; bases unmatched to any gene: 5. The CDR3 sequence is 14 residues long.

This clonotype was counted between two and nine times. The V and J genes are TRBV29-1 and TRBJ1-1; D is perhaps TRBD1 (6 bases). Trimming removed 7 bases from V and 0 bases from J, with 18 bases in between. The CDR3 extends over 15 amino acids. Germline V gene sequence: CDR1 SQVTM, CDR2 ANQGSEA. The chain's CDR3 is CSAWGGQNMNTEAFF. For the CDR3, the DNA is TGCAGCGCCTGGGGGGGGCAGAACATGAACACTGAAGCTTTCTTT. The whole variable domain, remainder taken from reference TRBV29-1 and TRBJ1-1, is SAVISQKPSRDICQRGTSLTIQCQVDSQVTMMFWYRQQPGQSLTLIATANQGSEATYESGFVIDKFPISRPNLTFSTLTVSNMSPEDSSIYLCSAWGGQNMNTEAFFGQGTRLTVV.

This clonotype was counted a few times. The chain has TRBV4-2 and TRBJ1-4; possibly TRBD1 for D (6 bases). The V and J ends lost 5 bases and 3 bases respectively, with 10 bases between them. CDR3 length: 14 amino acids. Germline V lookup: CDR1 LGHNA, CDR2 YNFKEQ. Written as DNA, the CDR3 is TGTGCCAGCAGCAGGACAGCCGCTAATGAAAAACTGTTTTTT. This codes for CASSRTAANEKLFF.

This clonotype was counted between two and nine times. The chain is built from TRBV12-3 or TRBV12-4 and TRBJ1-5, with 7 positions matching TRBD1. Unmatched junction bases numbered 3, after V lost 4 bases and J lost 3 bases. The CDR3 length is 14 residues. CDR3 nucleotides: TGTGCCAGCAGTTCCGGGACAGACAATCAGCCCCAGCATTTT. Its protein product is CASSSGTDNQPQHF.

The chain is built from TRBV9 and TRBJ2-3, with TRBD2 identical over 9 bases. Germline CDR1 is SGDLS and CDR2 is YYNGEE. Unmatched junction bases numbered 18, after V lost 6 bases and J lost 1 base. The length of the CDR3 is 19 residues. For the CDR3, the DNA is TGTGCCAGCACTTCCCCGGTCGGAGGTAGCGGGGGTGGCACAGATACGCAGTATTTT. Residues: CASTSPVGGSGGGTDTQYF.

This clonotype was detected many times. This chain joins TRBV29-1 and TRBJ2-3; D gene ambiguous. This CDR3 has 13 amino acids. The germline V gene encodes CDR1 SQVTM and CDR2 ANQGSEA. V was cut by 4 bases and J by 1 base, with 9 bases left in between. The CDR3 reads CSVGVVGTDTQYF. The CDR3 DNA is TGCAGCGTTGGAGTTGTAGGCACAGATACGCAGTATTTT.

Only a few counts were recorded for this clonotype. V gene TRBV7-9 combines with J gene TRBJ1-5; D might be TRBD1 (6 bases). CDR3 length equals 15 residues. CDR1 and CDR2 (germline): SEHNR, FQNEAQ (reference sequence). V was cut by 3 bases and J by 5 bases, with 14 bases left in between. CDR3 nucleotides: TGTGCCAGCAGCTTCGGCACAGGGTACGATCAGCCCCAGCATTTT. Its translation is CASSFGTGYDQPQHF. Drawing the rest from reference TRBV7-9 and TRBJ1-5, the complete variable domain is DTGVSQNPRHKITKRGQNVTFRCDPISEHNRLYWYRQTLGQGPEFLTYFQNEAQLEKSRLLSDRFSAERPKGSFSTLEIQRTEQGDSAMYLCASSFGTGYDQPQHFGDGTRLSIL.

This clonotype was counted ten times or more. The chain combines TRBV5-6 with TRBJ1-5; no definite D call. Germline loops: CDR1 SGHDT, CDR2 YYEEEE. Trimming took 4 bases from V and 5 from J, leaving 16 bases between them. This CDR3 is built from 15 residues. The CDR3 loop reads CASSGLGRVDQPQHF. Here the CDR3 DNA reads TGTGCCAGCAGCGGCTTAGGTCGAGTCGATCAGCCCCAGCATTTT. Based on the CDR3 plus reference TRBV5-6 and TRBJ1-5, the full variable domain is DAGVTQSPTHLIKTRGQQVTLRCSPKSGHDTVSWYQQALGQGPQFIFQYYEEEERQRGNFPDRFSGHQFPNYSSELNVNALLLGDSALYLCASSGLGRVDQPQHFGDGTRLSIL.

This clonotype has more than one count but fewer than ten. The V and J genes are TRBV5-4 and TRBJ2-5; 8 nucleotides align to TRBD2. This CDR3 is built from 16 residues. Germline CDR1 SGHNT, CDR2 YYREEE (reference sequence). The V segment lost 4 bases and the J segment 3 bases; nucleotides outside the gene matches: 11. CDR3 DNA sequence: TGTGCCAGCAGCCCACCATCAGCGGGGGAGAAAGAGACCCAGTACTTC. This translates into CASSPPSAGEKETQYF.

This clonotype was found many times. V gene TRBV20-1 combines with J gene TRBJ2-1; D gene ambiguous. The CDR3 runs 14 residues. Germline values: CDR1 DFQATT, CDR2 SNEGSKA (reference sequence). The V gene lost 3 bases and the J gene lost 6 bases, with 15 bases spanning the gap. The CDR3 loop reads CSASRLEQLNEQFF. The CDR3 DNA is TGCAGTGCTAGTAGGTTAGAGCAACTCAATGAGCAGTTCTTC.